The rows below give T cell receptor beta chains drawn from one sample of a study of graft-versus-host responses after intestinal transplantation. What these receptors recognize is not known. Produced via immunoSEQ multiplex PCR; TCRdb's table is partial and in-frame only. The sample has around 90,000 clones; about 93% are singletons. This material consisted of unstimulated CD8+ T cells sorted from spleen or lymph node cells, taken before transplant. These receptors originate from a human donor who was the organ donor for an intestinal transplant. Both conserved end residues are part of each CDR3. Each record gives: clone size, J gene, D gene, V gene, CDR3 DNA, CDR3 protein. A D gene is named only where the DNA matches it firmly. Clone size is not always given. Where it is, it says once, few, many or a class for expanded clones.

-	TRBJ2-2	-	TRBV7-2	TGTGCCAGCAGCTACTTTGGAGGGACCGGGGAGCTGTTTTTT	CASSYFGGTGELFF
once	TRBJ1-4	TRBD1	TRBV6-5	TGTGCCAGCAGTCCGTCATCCCGGGACAGCGAAAAACTGTTTTTT	CASSPSSRDSEKLFF
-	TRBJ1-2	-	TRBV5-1	TGCGCCAGCAGTCGTGTCCGGGGATCGGACTATGGCTACACCTTC	CASSRVRGSDYGYTF
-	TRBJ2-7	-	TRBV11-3	TGTGCCAGCAGCTTAGATCCCTACGAGCAGTACTTC	CASSLDPYEQYF
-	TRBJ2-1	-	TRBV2	TGTGCCAGCAGCGTACCGGGGTCGAGCTCCTACAATGAGCAGTTCTTC	CASSVPGSSSYNEQFF
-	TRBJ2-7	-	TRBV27	TGTGCCAGCAGTTTAAGTCGGCTGACAAACGAGCAGTACTTC	CASSLSRLTNEQYF
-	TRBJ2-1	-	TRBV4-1	TGCGCCAGCAGCTTATGGCCAGACTGGGAGAACAATGAGCAGTTCTTC	CASSLWPDWENNEQFF
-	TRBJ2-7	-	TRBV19	TGTGCCACCAGAGGGGGAGTTAGCGAGCAGTACTTC	CATRGGVSEQYF
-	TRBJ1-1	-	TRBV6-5	TGTGCCAGCAGTTACGAAGGGGAGAACACTGAAGCTTTCTTT	CASSYEGENTEAFF
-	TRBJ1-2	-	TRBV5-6	TGTGCCAGCAGCTTGGGTGGGCGGGAGAATGGCTACACCTTC	CASSLGGRENGYTF
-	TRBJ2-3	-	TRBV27	TGTGCCAGCAGTTTGTTACAGGGCGTCGGCACAGATACGCAGTATTTT	CASSLLQGVGTDTQYF
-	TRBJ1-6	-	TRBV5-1	TGCGCCAGCTCCCGAGACAATAATTCACCCCTCCACTTT	CASSRDNNSPLHF
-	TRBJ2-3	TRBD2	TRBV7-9	TGTGCCAGCAGCCCAGGACTAGTTTTGGCGCAGTATTTT	CASSPGLVLAQYF
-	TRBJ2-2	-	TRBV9	TGTGCCAGCAGGGGGGGGGCAGGTGGTCTCACCGGGGAGCTGTTTTTT	CASRGGAGGLTGELFF
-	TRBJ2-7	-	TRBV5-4	TGTGCCAGCAGCTTGGGGGCGGAGGCCTACGAGCAGTACTTC	CASSLGAEAYEQYF
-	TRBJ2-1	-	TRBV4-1	TGCGCCAGCACCCCAGCCCCGACGGGCAATGAGCAGTTCTTC	CASTPAPTGNEQFF
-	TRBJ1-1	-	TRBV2	TGTGCCAGCAGTGGGAGTATGACAGGTTGGAACACTGAAGCTTTCTTT	CASSGSMTGWNTEAFF
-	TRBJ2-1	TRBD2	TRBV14	TGTGCCAGCAGCCAAGAGATAGGGAGCGGGGGGGCCCACAATGAGCAGTTCTTC	CASSQEIGSGGAHNEQFF
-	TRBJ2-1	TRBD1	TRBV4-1	TGCGCCAGCAGCCCACCACGGACAGGGGAGACTTGGAATGAGCAGTTCTTC	CASSPPRTGETWNEQFF
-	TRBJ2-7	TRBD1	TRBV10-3	TGTGCCATCAGTGACGGGACAGGGCCCCACGAGCAGTACTTC	CAISDGTGPHEQYF
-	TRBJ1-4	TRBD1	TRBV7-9	TGTGCCAGCAGCCCCACCGGGACAGGGGGCGAAAAACTGTTTTTT	CASSPTGTGGEKLFF
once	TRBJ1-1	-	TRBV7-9	TGTGCCAGCAGTGAGGGACTCACGAACACTGAAGCTTTCTTT	CASSEGLTNTEAFF
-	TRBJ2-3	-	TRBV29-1	TGCAGCCTAGGGGTCGATACGCAGTATTTT	CSLGVDTQYF
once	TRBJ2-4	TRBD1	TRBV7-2	TGTGCCAGCAGCGCCGGGACAGGGAACAAAAACATTCAGTACTTC	CASSAGTGNKNIQYF
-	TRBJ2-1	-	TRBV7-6	TGTGCCAGCAGCTTAGAGTTAGGAGACAATGAGCAGTTCTTC	CASSLELGDNEQFF
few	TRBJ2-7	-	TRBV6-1	TGTGCCAGCAGTGACGGGACACTTCTCTACGAGCAGTACTTC	CASSDGTLLYEQYF
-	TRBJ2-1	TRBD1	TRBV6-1	TGTGCCAGCAGTGATCGGACAGGGGGCTACAATGAGCAGTTCTTC	CASSDRTGGYNEQFF
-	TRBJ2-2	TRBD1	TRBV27	TGTGCCAGCAGCCACCACCTCGGACAGGGTGAGGGTACCGGGGAGCTGTTTTTT	CASSHHLGQGEGTGELFF